Sequencing of this T cell receptor (beta chain) was carried out in a study of radiotherapy plus CTLA-4 blockade in lung cancer. About the research overall: Of all patients, around 19% responded objectively and about 34% showed disease control.

Study outcomes and limitations: Best predicting response, reportedly, were early blood T cell clone dynamics, with interferon-beta.

Chemo-refractory metastatic non-small-cell lung cancer patients received focal radiation with ipilimumab CTLA-4 blockade. Generated by immunoSEQ multiplex PCR, the TCRdb table keeps only in-frame clones and is missing some. The sample has around 55,000 clones; around 80% are singletons. The V gene's germline CDR1 is SGDLS and CDR2 YYNGEE. With 1 base removed from V and 2 bases from J, the gap between germline ends came to 8 bases. CDR3 length: 14 residues. As for this clone: Its target is unknown. Other nucleotide sequences from this sample produce the same CDR3.

The V gene is TRBV9, the J gene TRBJ2-3; D gene uncertain. Sequenced material: peripheral blood, taken from a patient treated with radiotherapy plus ipilimumab. This receptor was identified in a human donor with non-small cell lung cancer whose response to radiotherapy plus ipilimumab could not be evaluated. CDR3 DNA: TGTGCCAGCAGCGTATCAGGATTCACAGATACGCAGTATTTT. It encodes CASSVSGFTDTQYF. The full variable domain, rest sourced from reference TRBV9 and TRBJ2-3, is DSGVTQTPKHLITATGQRVTLRCSPRSGDLSVYWYQQSLDQGLQFLIQYYNGEERAKGNILERFSAQQFPDLHSELNLSSLELGDSALYFCASSVSGFTDTQYFGPGTRLTVL.